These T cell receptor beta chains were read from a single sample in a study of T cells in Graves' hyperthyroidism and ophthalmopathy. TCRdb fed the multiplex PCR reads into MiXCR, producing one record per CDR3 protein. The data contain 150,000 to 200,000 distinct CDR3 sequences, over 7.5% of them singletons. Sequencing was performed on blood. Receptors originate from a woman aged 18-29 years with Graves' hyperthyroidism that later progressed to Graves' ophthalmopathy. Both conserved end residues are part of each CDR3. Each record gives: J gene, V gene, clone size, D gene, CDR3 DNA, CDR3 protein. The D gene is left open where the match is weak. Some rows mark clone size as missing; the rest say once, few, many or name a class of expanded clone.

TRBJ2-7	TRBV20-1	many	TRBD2	TGCAGTGCTAGGCTCGGCGGCCGGGGGGCCTACGAGCAGTACTTC	CSARLGGRGAYEQYF
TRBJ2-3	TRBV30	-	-	TGTGCCTGGAGTGTACCAGTCACTAGCACAGATACGCAGTATTTT	CAWSVPVTSTDTQYF
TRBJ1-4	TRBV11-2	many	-	TGTGCCAGCAGCTCGACCAGGGGTCTCACTAATGAAAAACTGTTTTTT	CASSSTRGLTNEKLFF
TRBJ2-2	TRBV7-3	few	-	TGTGCCAGCAGCTTAACTAGCGGAGTCCGGAACACCGGGGAGCTGTTTTTT	CASSLTSGVRNTGELFF
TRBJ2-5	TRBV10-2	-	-	TGCGCCAGCAGAATAACAGGAGGTCGGGGAGAGACCCAGTACTTC	CASRITGGRGETQYF
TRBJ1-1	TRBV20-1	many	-	TGCAGTGCTAGAGCTCGGGACACTGAAGCTTTCTTT	CSARARDTEAFF
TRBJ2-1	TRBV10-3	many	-	TGTGCCATCAGTAACAGGGTTTCCCATGGTGAGCAGTTCTTC	CAISNRVSHGEQFF
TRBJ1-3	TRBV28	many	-	TGTGCCAGCACCACAAGGGCCAGCCCCTCTGGAAACACCATATATTTT	CASTTRASPSGNTIYF
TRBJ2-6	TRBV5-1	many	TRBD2	TGCGCCAGCAGCTCGGGAGGGTTCGCGGCTGGGGCCAACGTCCTGACTTTC	CASSSGGFAAGANVLTF
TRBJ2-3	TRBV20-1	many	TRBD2	TGCAGTGCTCCGAGACTAGCGGGATTGGATACGCAGTATTTT	CSAPRLAGLDTQYF
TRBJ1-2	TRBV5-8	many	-	TGTGCCAGCAGCTGGGGGCCAGACACACTACACTATGGCTACACCTTC	CASSWGPDTLHYGYTF
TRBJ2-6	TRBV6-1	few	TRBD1	TGTGCCAGCAGATCACCGGGACAGGGAGTGGCCAACGTCCTGACTTTC	CASRSPGQGVANVLTF
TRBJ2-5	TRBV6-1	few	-	TGTGCCAGCAGTACTCCCGGGCCAGGGCCAGAGTACTTC	CASSTPGPGPEYF
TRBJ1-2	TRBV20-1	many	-	TGCAGTGCTCGAACAGGACCGGGGGGCTACACCTTC	CSARTGPGGYTF
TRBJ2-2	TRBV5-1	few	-	TGCGCCAGCAGCTTGGAGATAGCGAACACCGGGGAGCTGTTTTTT	CASSLEIANTGELFF
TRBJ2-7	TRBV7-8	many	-	TGTGCCAGCAGCTTAGAAGGTAGCTCCTACGAGCAGTACTTC	CASSLEGSSYEQYF
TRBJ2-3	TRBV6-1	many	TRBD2	TGTGCCAGCAGTGGGGGGACTAGCACAAATACGCAGTATTTT	CASSGGTSTNTQYF
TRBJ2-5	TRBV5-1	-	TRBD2	TGCGCCAGCTATGACGGGGAGGGCTTTGGGACCCAGTACTTC	CASYDGEGFGTQYF
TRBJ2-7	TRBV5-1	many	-	TGCGCCAGCAGCTTTTTTCGGACTGACGAGCAGTACTTC	CASSFFRTDEQYF
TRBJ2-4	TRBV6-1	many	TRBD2	TGTGCCAGCAGTGAAGTAAAGGGAGGGTGGGACATTCAGTACTTC	CASSEVKGGWDIQYF
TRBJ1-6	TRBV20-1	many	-	TGCAGTGCTAGAGATTCGGGCAGTTATTCACCCCTCCACTTT	CSARDSGSYSPLHF
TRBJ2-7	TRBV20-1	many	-	TGCAGTGCTAGAGATCCGAGAACAGGGAGGGGATACGAGCAGTACTTC	CSARDPRTGRGYEQYF
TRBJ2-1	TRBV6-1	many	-	TGTGCCAGCAGCAGACTAGTTCTGCCGACCAATGAGCAGTTCTTC	CASSRLVLPTNEQFF
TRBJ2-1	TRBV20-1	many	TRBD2	TGCAGTGCTCGCCTGGGAGGGGCGCGTAGTGAGCAGTTCTTC	CSARLGGARSEQFF
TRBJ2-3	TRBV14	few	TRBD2	TGTGCCAGCAGCCAAGGCGGGGGGTTCTTGAGGGATACGCAGTATTTT	CASSQGGGFLRDTQYF
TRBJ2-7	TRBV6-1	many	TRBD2	TGTGCCAGCAGCACCCTCGGGACTAGCGGACTCTACGAGCAGTACTTC	CASSTLGTSGLYEQYF
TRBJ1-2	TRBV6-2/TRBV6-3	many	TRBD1	TGTGCCAGCAGCCTGCGACAGGGGAGAGGCTACACCTTC	CASSLRQGRGYTF
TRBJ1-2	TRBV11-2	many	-	TGTGCCAGCAGCCGTCCGGGACTATACTATGGCTACACCTTC	CASSRPGLYYGYTF
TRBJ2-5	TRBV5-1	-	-	TGCGCCAGCAGCTGGATAGGGGAGACCCAGTACTTC	CASSWIGETQYF